The rows below give T cell receptor beta chains drawn from one sample of a study of T-cell reconstitution after alpha-beta-depleted transplantation in children. In TCRdb, the PCR reads were re-called with MiXCR into one record per CDR3 protein. The profile shows hundreds of thousands of distinct CDR3 sequences, 10% to 13% of them singletons. Sequencing used PBMCs from the stem cell graft donor, obtained from the stem cell graft. These receptors were obtained from a human donor who donated a stem cell graft to a child with acute myeloid leukemia. Both conserved end residues are part of each CDR3. D genes are given only for firm matches. A row's size may be missing; if present it is once, few, many or a size class.

v_gene	abundance	d_gene	j_gene	CDR3nt	CDR3aa
TRBV7-2	few	TRBD2	TRBJ2-7	TGTGCCAGCAGCTCTTCTAGCGGGAGGGAATCCTACGAGCAGTACTTC	CASSSSSGRESYEQYF
TRBV7-9	-	-	TRBJ1-4	TGTGCCAGCAGCGCCCCCTCAGGTCCTTCAACTAATGAAAAACTGTTTTTT	CASSAPSGPSTNEKLFF
TRBV7-3	-	-	TRBJ2-5	TGTGCCAGCAGCTCCCGGGGGTCTTCCGAGGAGACCCAGTACTTC	CASSSRGSSEETQYF
TRBV10-3	-	TRBD2	TRBJ2-1	TGTGCCATCAGTGAGATCGAACGGGAGGGAGACAATGAGCAGTTCTTC	CAISEIEREGDNEQFF
TRBV9	many	-	TRBJ2-6	TGTGCCAGCAGCGTAAGAATGGAAGGGGCTGGGGCCAACGTCCTGACTTTC	CASSVRMEGAGANVLTF
TRBV7-2	many	-	TRBJ2-3	TGTGCCAGCAGCCCCAATATAGGCCCTGGTACGCAGTATTTT	CASSPNIGPGTQYF
TRBV29-1	few	TRBD2	TRBJ2-2	TGCAGCGGGGGACTAGCGGGATCCCCCGGGGAGCTGTTTTTT	CSGGLAGSPGELFF
TRBV3-1	-	-	TRBJ2-1	TGTGCCAGCAGCGTTCTAGCGTCCCGTGGCCCCAAGGGAAATGAGCAGTTCTTC	CASSVLASRGPKGNEQFF
TRBV20-1	few	-	TRBJ1-2	TGCAGTGCTCGAGGCACAGGGACGAGTAACTATGGCTACACCTTC	CSARGTGTSNYGYTF
TRBV5-1	few	TRBD2	TRBJ2-1	TGCGCCAGCAGCTTGGCGAGTAGCGGGAGCTACAATGGGCGGTTCTTC	CASSLASSGSYNGRFF
TRBV7-7	-	TRBD1	TRBJ2-5	TGTGCTAGCAGCCCCGGACAGGGGGCTGGTTTAGAGACCCAGTACTTC	CASSPGQGAGLETQYF
TRBV2	-	TRBD2	TRBJ2-3	TGTGCCAGCAGGCCCACTAGCGGGAATGCAGATACGCAGTATTTT	CASRPTSGNADTQYF
TRBV29-1	few	-	TRBJ2-1	TGCAGCGTTGGGGGACCGTGGAATGAGCAGTTCTTC	CSVGGPWNEQFF
TRBV7-7	-	TRBD1	TRBJ1-1	TGTGCTAGCAGCTTAGTCCAGGGGGCGGGGAACACTGAAGCTTTCTTT	CASSLVQGAGNTEAFF
TRBV6-2/TRBV6-3	-	-	TRBJ1-1	TGTGCCTGCAGAGACCCAGGGAAAGCTTTCTTT	CACRDPGKAFF
TRBV28	few	TRBD2	TRBJ2-2	TGTGCCAGCAGCCCCGAGGGACTAGCGAGCACCGGGGAGCTGTTTTTT	CASSPEGLASTGELFF
TRBV5-5	few	TRBD2	TRBJ2-1	TGTGCCAGCCTCAATCCGGGACTAGCGGGACCTAGGGTCAATGAGCAGTTCTTC	CASLNPGLAGPRVNEQFF
TRBV28	few	TRBD2	TRBJ2-1	TGTGCCAGCAGTTTCCCGGGGGGACTGCCGGTCCCAGATGAGCAGTTCTTC	CASSFPGGLPVPDEQFF
TRBV29-1	-	-	TRBJ2-3	TGCAGCGTTGAGTTGGGGGGTTGGGATACGCAGTATTTT	CSVELGGWDTQYF
TRBV14	-	-	TRBJ2-6	TGTGCCAGCAGCCCCCGGGGTTTATCTGGGGCCAACGTCCTGACTTTC	CASSPRGLSGANVLTF
TRBV9	many	TRBD1	TRBJ2-7	TGTGCCAGCAGCCCCTCCGGACAGGGCTACGAGCAGTACTTC	CASSPSGQGYEQYF
TRBV29-1	-	-	TRBJ2-3	TGCAGCGTTGAAGATGACCGGATCCGTACAGATACGCAGTATTTT	CSVEDDRIRTDTQYF
TRBV20-1	-	-	TRBJ2-5	TGCAGTGTCCCGGGACGGTCCCAAGAGACCCAGTACTTC	CSVPGRSQETQYF